Presented here are 24 T cell receptor beta chains from one specimen sequenced in a study of cytomegalovirus exposure and HLA in healthy donors. The PCR contained 60 Vbeta and 13 Jbeta primers. Profiled with immunoSEQ multiplex PCR; TCRdb holds only in-frame clones, not every one. Among around 210,000 clones listed, more than 70% were seen once. Sequenced: PBMCs. The receptors here all came from a boy aged 5-17 years in good health and CMV-seronegative.

This clone was counted a few times. The chain carries TRBV7-7 and TRBJ2-1; the D gene is possibly TRBD2 (6 bases). The CDR3 is 15 residues long. Germline loops: CDR1 SSHAT, CDR2 FNYEAQ (reference sequence). With 4 bases removed from V and 0 bases from J, the gap between germline ends came to 10 bases. The CDR3 DNA is TGTGCCAGCAGCTCCCATAGCGGCTCCTACAATGAGCAGTTCTTC. This sequence encodes CASSSHSGSYNEQFF. The full variable domain, rest sourced from reference TRBV7-7 and TRBJ2-1, is GAGVSQSPRYKVTKRGQDVTLRCDPISSHATLYWYQQALGQGPEFLTYFNYEAQPDKSGLPSDRFSAERPEGSISTLTIQRTEQRDSAMYRCASSSHSGSYNEQFFGPGTRLTVL.

This chain links TRBV6-5 with TRBJ1-6, with 10 bases that match TRBD1. V trimming: 6 bases; J trimming: 10 bases; junction bases outside the gene matches: 9. Germline values: CDR1 MNHEY, CDR2 SVGAGI. This CDR3 is built from 15 residues. CDR3 protein: CASRWTGGSRSPLHF. CDR3 sequence (DNA): TGTGCCAGCAGATGGACAGGGGGTTCGAGATCACCCCTCCACTTT.

The rearrangement links TRBV6-6 to TRBJ1-5; the D is unclear. Trimming removed 7 bases from V and 0 bases from J, with 10 bases in between. Germline V gene sequence: CDR1 MNHNY, CDR2 SVGAGI (reference sequence). This CDR3 has 14 amino acids. The CDR3 DNA reads TGTGCCAGCATGGGAGAGTATAGCAATCAGCCCCAGCATTTT. It is translated as CASMGEYSNQPQHF.

The chain couples TRBV4-1 to TRBJ2-4; TRBD1 might be the D (5 bases). Per the germline V gene, CDR1 is MGHRA and CDR2 is YSYEKL. The CDR3 sequence is 14 residues long. The V and J ends lost 3 bases and 0 bases respectively, with 6 bases between them. CDR3 residues: CASSQGLAKNIQYF. In DNA form, the CDR3 reads TGCGCCAGCAGCCAGGGGCTAGCCAAAAACATTCAGTACTTC.

The rearrangement links TRBV4-1 to TRBJ1-2; D might be TRBD1 (5 bases). The CDR3 totals 15 residues. Germline CDR1 and CDR2: MGHRA and YSYEKL. V was pared by 4 bases and J by 5 bases, with 17 bases between. The CDR3 here is CASSPGGREGYGYTF. The CDR3 DNA is TGCGCCAGCAGCCCCGGCGGCAGGGAAGGTTATGGCTACACCTTC.

The rearrangement uses TRBV5-1 and TRBJ2-3; D is ambiguous. V was cut by 0 bases and J by 0 bases, with 11 bases left in between. From germline, CDR1 is SGHRS and CDR2 YFSETQ. The CDR3 length is 16 residues. The CDR3 sequence is CASSLVRDSSTDTQYF. The CDR3 nucleotides read TGCGCCAGCAGCTTGGTCCGAGATTCTAGCACAGATACGCAGTATTTT.

The chain uses TRBV9 and TRBJ1-1, with D unresolved. V lost 2 bases, J lost 2 bases, and 10 bases lay in between. In germline, CDR1 is SGDLS, CDR2 YYNGEE. The CDR3 has 14 amino acids. CDR3 sequence (DNA): TGTGCCAGCAGCGTCTCCTCAGAAAACACTGAAGCTTTCTTT. Translation: CASSVSSENTEAFF. The whole variable domain, remainder taken from reference TRBV9 and TRBJ1-1, is DSGVTQTPKHLITATGQRVTLRCSPRSGDLSVYWYQQSLDQGLQFLIQYYNGEERAKGNILERFSAQQFPDLHSELNLSSLELGDSALYFCASSVSSENTEAFFGQGTRLTVV.

The rearrangement links TRBV2 to TRBJ2-1, with 11 bases fitting TRBD2. V lost 7 bases to trimming and J lost 5 bases; unmatched junction nucleotides: 4. Germline V CDR1 and CDR2: SNHLY, FYNNEI. The CDR3 covers 14 residues. CDR3 residues: CASTLAGEDNEQFF. The CDR3 coding sequence is TGTGCCAGCACACTAGCGGGAGAAGACAATGAGCAGTTCTTC.

The V call is TRBV5-1, the J call TRBJ2-5; D perhaps matches TRBD2 (6 bases). This CDR3 contains 16 residues. Per the germline V gene, CDR1 is SGHRS and CDR2 is YFSETQ. V lost 0 bases, J lost 7 bases, and 19 bases lay in between. The CDR3 nucleotides read TGCGCCAGCAGCTTGGACAGGCGATTAGGCGGGGTGACCCAGTACTTC. Protein: CASSLDRRLGGVTQYF.

J is TRBJ2-5 and V is TRBV7-2; the D gene is possibly TRBD2 (6 bases). The germline gives CDR1 SGHTA, CDR2 FQGNSA. The V end was cut by 5 bases, the J end by 7 bases, with 14 bases between. This CDR3 comprises 13 residues. CDR3 in DNA: TGTGCCAGCAGCCCACGGGACTTTGGGACCCAGTACTTC. Translating it yields CASSPRDFGTQYF.

The chain employs TRBV7-3 and TRBJ1-1, with TRBD1 as a possible D gene (6 bases). V lost 5 bases and J 3 bases, leaving 10 bases between the germline ends. Germline V lookup: CDR1 SGHTA, CDR2 FQGTGA. This CDR3 region has 13 residues. CDR3 DNA sequence: TGTGCCAGCAGCGCACAGGGCGACACTGAAGCTTTCTTT. Translated: CASSAQGDTEAFF.

The chain joins TRBV6-4 to TRBJ2-3; 7 positions match TRBD2. This CDR3 has 17 amino acids. Losses at the gene ends were 0 bases for V and 2 bases for J; bases not matched to a gene: 8. Germline CDR1 is MRHNA and CDR2 is SNTAGT. The CDR3 DNA reads as TGTGCCAGCAGTGACTCAGGTCTAGCGGTCAACACAGATACGCAGTATTTT. It is translated as CASSDSGLAVNTDTQYF.

The chain couples TRBV5-1 to TRBJ2-1; 7 nucleotides agree with TRBD1. Germline V gene sequence: CDR1 SGHRS, CDR2 YFSETQ. With V trimmed by 5 bases and J by 5 bases, 4 bases remained unmatched. The CDR3 has 13 residues. Here the CDR3 DNA reads TGCGCCAGCAGGACAGGGCCTAACAATGAGCAGTTCTTC. Translating gives CASRTGPNNEQFF.

V is TRBV29-1 and J is TRBJ1-4; 8 bases are a match to TRBD1. This CDR3 spans 14 amino acids. The germline V gene encodes CDR1 SQVTM and CDR2 ANQGSEA. V lost 5 bases and J lost 6; bases outside the gene matches: 8. The CDR3 nucleotides are TGCAGCGTTTCCAGGGGGCCCTCATATGAAAAACTGTTTTTT. Protein: CSVSRGPSYEKLFF.

The gene calls are TRBV7-2 and TRBJ2-5; TRBD2 matches at 12 bases. The V gene end was trimmed by 3 bases and the J gene end by 1 base; junction bases not matched to a gene: 3. Germline V gene sequence: CDR1 SGHTA, CDR2 FQGNSA. The length of the CDR3 is 16 residues. The CDR3 sequence is CASSLLAGGTQETQYF. CDR3 DNA sequence: TGTGCCAGCAGCTTGCTAGCGGGAGGGACCCAAGAGACCCAGTACTTC.

The chain has TRBV6-1 and TRBJ2-7; 11 bases align to TRBD1. This CDR3 is 15 amino acids long. Germline-derived CDR1 and CDR2 are MNHNS and SASEGT. The J segment lost 2 bases and the V segment lost 5 bases, leaving 5 bases of the junction unmatched. This chain's CDR3 is CASSTLDRGPYEQYF. CDR3 coding DNA: TGTGCCAGCAGTACCCTGGACAGGGGGCCCTACGAGCAGTACTTC.

The J gene is TRBJ2-7, the V gene TRBV10-2; 8 bases are a match to TRBD2. The CDR3 runs 15 residues. The germline CDR1 and CDR2 sequences are WSHSY and SAAADI. V dropped 3 bases and J dropped 2; count of bases not matched to a gene: 6. The CDR3 loop is CASSDEREGPYEQYF. CDR3 in DNA: TGCGCCAGCAGTGATGAACGGGAGGGCCCCTACGAGCAGTACTTC.

The genes are TRBV10-3 and TRBJ1-2; D remains unclear. In germline, CDR1 is ENHRY, CDR2 SYGVKD. The CDR3 covers 14 residues. Trimming shortened V by 7 bases and J by 4 bases, and 16 bases separated the two germline ends. For the CDR3, the DNA is TGTGCCATCACCCCAAGTTCGGGTTCCTATGGCTACACCTTC. This gives the protein CAITPSSGSYGYTF.

CDR3 sequence: CASSPGQGRAQNTEAFF. CDR3 DNA sequence: TGTGCCAGCAGCCCGGGACAGGGGAGGGCCCAAAACACTGAAGCTTTCTTT. The chain couples TRBV7-3 to TRBJ1-1; 10 bases are shared with TRBD1. J lost 2 bases, V lost 5 bases, and 11 bases had no gene match. The CDR3 is 17 amino acids. The germline V gene encodes CDR1 SGHTA and CDR2 FQGTGA.

This clone turned up a few times. The chain combines TRBV19 with TRBJ1-1; 7 nucleotides match TRBD1. Germline assignment: CDR1 LNHDA and CDR2 SQIVND (reference sequence). The V and J ends lost 5 bases and 1 base, in that order; junction bases with no gene match: 7. The CDR3 covers 15 residues. This CDR3 reads CASSVGAGGNTEAFF. The CDR3 DNA reads TGTGCCAGTAGTGTTGGTGCAGGGGGGAACACTGAAGCTTTCTTT.

The rearrangement links TRBV7-9 to TRBJ2-1; 11 bases agree with TRBD2. The ends lost 2 bases at V and 6 bases at J; junction bases unmatched: 6. CDR3 length: 16 residues. The germline V gene encodes CDR1 SEHNR and CDR2 FQNEAQ (reference sequence). The CDR3 region is CASSLIAGGPGNEQFF. CDR3 coding DNA: TGTGCCAGCAGCTTAATAGCGGGAGGGCCGGGCAATGAGCAGTTCTTC.

V is TRBV11-3 and J is TRBJ2-7; the match to TRBD2 covers 8 bases. Trimming took 5 bases from V and 5 from J; bases not matched to a gene: 11. Germline V gene data show CDR1 as SGHNT and CDR2 as YENEEA. The CDR3 length is 15 residues. In nucleotides, the CDR3 is TGTGCCAGCAGCCCCCGCAGCGGGAGTGGAAACGAGCAGTACTTC. This codes for CASSPRSGSGNEQYF.

The V and J genes are TRBV11-3 and TRBJ2-5; no clear D gene. This CDR3 has 14 amino acids. The germline V gene has CDR1 SGHNT and CDR2 YENEEA. V lost 0 bases to trimming and J lost 6 bases, with 11 bases between them. The CDR3 nucleotides read TGTGCCAGCAGCTTAGATAGAAACGAAAAGACCCAGTACTTC. Its translation is CASSLDRNEKTQYF.

The J gene is TRBJ2-7, the V gene TRBV25-1; 7 bases match TRBD1. V lost 1 base to trimming and J lost 2 bases; unmatched junction nucleotides: 8. Germline V gene sequence: CDR1 MGHDK, CDR2 SYGVNS. The CDR3 covers 16 residues. DNA for the CDR3: TGTGCCAGCAGTGAATCTAAGGGAACAGGGGCCTACGAGCAGTACTTC. This translates into CASSESKGTGAYEQYF.